This T cell receptor (beta chain) stems from a study of cytomegalovirus exposure and HLA in healthy donors. General observations from the study: Apparent HLA restriction characterized most CMV-associated TCR beta chains in a later analysis.

On this clone itself: Its antigen is unknown.

The CDR3 totals 17 residues. Germline loops: CDR1 SGHRS, CDR2 YFSETQ. Trimming at V came to 0 bases and at J to 3 bases, leaving 9 bases not matched to a gene. This PCR relied on a set of 60 Vbeta primers and 13 Jbeta primers. Libraries were prepared by immunoSEQ multiplex PCR; TCRdb keeps only in-frame clonotypes and omits some of them. The table records fewer than 100,000 clones, around three quarters of them present only once. The receptor was isolated from a male donor in good health and CMV-seronegative. What was sequenced was PBMCs. V is TRBV5-1 and J is TRBJ2-5, with 9 positions matching TRBD1. The CDR3 region is CASSLGVLTGGKETQYF. The CDR3 coding sequence is TGCGCCAGCAGCTTGGGGGTCCTGACAGGGGGAAAAGAGACCCAGTACTTC.